This TCR beta chain was sequenced in a study of T cells in Graves' hyperthyroidism and ophthalmopathy (dated by TCRdb to the late 2010s). In terms of the full investigation: Peripheral blood was sampled at the time of initial diagnosis, prior to any treatment. To identify distinguishing TCR V-J signatures, a discovery cohort of 90 to 100 patients was used, comprising 40 to 45 with Graves' ophthalmopathy and 57 with stable Graves' hyperthyroidism. Thyroid tissue and blood T-cell repertoires from roughly six Graves' hyperthyroidism patients were also compared in the study. According to the paper, TCR Vbeta CDR3 sequencing was carried out on approximately 140 peripheral blood samples, which came from over 40 ophthalmopathy, around 75 hyperthyroidism and about 17 progressor patients. An independent validation cohort of under 20 hyperthyroidism patients and some 15 patients who later progressed to ophthalmopathy tested prospective prediction of ophthalmopathy. Following sampling, methimazole starting at 30 mg daily was given to hyperthyroidism patients, and high-dose intravenous methylprednisolone was given to ophthalmopathy patients. For training and testing, the roughly 97 patients in the discovery cohort were randomly divided in a 7:3 ratio.

Overall results and qualifications from the work: Most expanded thyroid clonotypes (frequency above 0.001) were also found in blood, which suggests that blood repertoires may mirror thyroid immune responses. In validation, the model predicted progression to ophthalmopathy with 55% to 71% sensitivity and approximately 78% specificity, a median of approximately 6.7 months before onset. A model built on a 13 V-J signature distinguished ophthalmopathy from stable hyperthyroidism, reaching roughly 88% sensitivity and about 81% specificity in cross-validation and 80%/75% in testing. Sample size was not statistically predetermined, and investigators were not blinded to group allocation.

Its CDR3 holds 12 amino acids, cysteine through phenylalanine. Only the CDR3 DNA stays, 36 bases, in frame from base 1. CDR1 MNHEY and CDR2 SVGEGT were looked up in the germline V gene. V loses 8 bases of germline sequence and J loses 3 bases, and the interval between the two ends is 11 bases. TCR beta CDR3 regions were amplified from RNA transcripts. The first round of RT-PCR for the TCR CDR3 was performed with the HTBI primer set and the Qiagen OneStep RT-PCR kit. A second multiplex PCR round built the libraries, followed by size selection and purification. Libraries were sequenced paired-end with 100 bp reads on an Illumina HiSeq2000. Per the original workflow: SOAPnuke was used to process the raw data, removing reads that contained adapters or uncalled bases, had a mean Phred below 15, or lacked an exact match to the constant primer or identifier. COPE v1.2.5 was used to merge the high-quality paired reads, and each unique nucleotide sequence was defined as a clonotype. Clonotypes were aligned to IMGT TRBV, TRBD and TRBJ reference segments using MiTCR v1.1. The analysis included only V-J combinations with a frequency above 0.0001, which together covered more than 99% of the repertoires. A TCS score was defined as the ratio of F50 (clonal expansion) to E x V (chaos), with BLOSUM62-based TCRdist applied between CDR3 peptides within each V-J. Welch's t-statistics and random forest reduced 500 to 550 V-J features to about 12, which were used in a naive Bayes classifier (R e1071). In TCRdb, the public reads were trimmed at Q25 with fastp and aligned with MiXCR, with productive beta chains retained. Every distinct CDR3 protein forms one entry, paired with its most common genes and DNA. TCRdb assigned the V and J calls; the authors' analysis was not used. Present in this sample are roughly 530,000 distinct CDR3 sequences, more than 15% of which were seen just once. The ten top clones hold 17% of the sample.

In the ophthalmopathy patients, disease was moderately to severely active, with a Clinical Activity Score of 3 or more, a NOSPECS grade of 4 or more, and a duration of less than 3 months. Exclusion was applied to patients with uncontrolled infections, other autoimmune diseases, pregnancy or lactation. Diagnoses were established on the basis of clinical symptoms, serum thyroxine and TRAb, thyroid ultrasound, and orbital computed tomography. PBMCs were isolated from about 9.2 ml of fresh peripheral blood by Ficoll-Paque density gradient centrifugation. Total RNA was extracted with Trizol reagent, and quality was checked on an Agilent 2100 Bioanalyzer. This clonotype was observed at least ten times. Its cognate antigen has yet to be identified. No per-base quality is available; no much larger clone lies one base away.

Specimen: blood. This receptor was obtained from a woman aged 18-30 years with Graves' ophthalmopathy. This chain is built from TRBV6-2 or TRBV6-3 and TRBJ2-7; the D gene is perhaps TRBD1, on 5 matching bases. The base sequence is TGTGCCAGCGCGCAGGGCGTCTACGAGCAGTACTTC. Its amino acids are CASAQGVYEQYF.